The sequence of this T cell receptor beta chain was determined in a study of cytotoxic CD8 clonotypes in ibrutinib-treated CLL. J was trimmed by 0 bases and V by 6 bases; bases with no gene match: 13. Germline values: CDR1 MGHRA, CDR2 YSYEKL. This CDR3 contains 17 residues. Generated by immunoSEQ multiplex PCR, the TCRdb table keeps only in-frame clones and is missing some. The table lists some 170,000 clones, 70% to 90% of them singletons. The specimen was PBMCs, collected at disease progression, from a patient treated with ibrutinib. V is TRBV4-1 and J is TRBJ1-1, with 7 bases identical to TRBD1. The sequence derives from a human donor with chronic lymphocytic leukemia. The chain's CDR3 is CASRQGTALNLNTEAFF. The CDR3 DNA reads as TGCGCCAGCAGACAGGGGACAGCTCTAAATCTGAACACTGAAGCTTTCTTT.